This TCR beta chain appears in the sequencing data of a study of cytomegalovirus exposure and HLA in healthy donors. Looking at the study overall: The roughly 110 validation repertoires were reported in a later analysis to have been generated on the same platform as the approximately 700 first-cohort repertoires. Regarding the study as a whole: With high specificity and sensitivity, the classifier reportedly diagnosed cytomegalovirus status. The majority of TCR sequences were rare, yet some public TCRs appeared in many donors. Among TCR beta chains, those listed as cytomegalovirus-associated numbered around 180.

This table comes from immunoSEQ multiplex PCR, and its TCRdb copy is limited to in-frame clones, with some not included. Altogether about 57,000 clones are present, over 85% being singletons, with the ten largest covering 5.8%. V was trimmed by 6 bases and J by 9 bases, leaving 8 bases between them. CDR3 size: 11 residues. The V gene's germline CDR1 is MGHRA and CDR2 YSYEKL. This clone is medium-sized by share. Its antigen is as yet unknown. The chain is built from TRBV4-1 and TRBJ2-2; tentative D call: TRBD2 (6 bases). The receptor was isolated from a woman in her late teens or twenties in good health and CMV-seronegative. Input material: PBMCs. The CDR3 bases are TGCGCCAGCAGTGGGGGGAGGGAGCTGTTTTTT. Translating gives CASSGGRELFF.